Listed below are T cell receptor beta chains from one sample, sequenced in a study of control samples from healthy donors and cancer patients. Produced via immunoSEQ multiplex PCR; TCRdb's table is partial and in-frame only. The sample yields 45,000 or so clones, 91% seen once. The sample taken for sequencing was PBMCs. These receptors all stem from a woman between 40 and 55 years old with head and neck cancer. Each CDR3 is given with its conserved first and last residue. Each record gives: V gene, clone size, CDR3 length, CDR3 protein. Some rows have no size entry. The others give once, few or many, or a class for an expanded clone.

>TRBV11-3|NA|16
CASSLDPPTEYYGYTF
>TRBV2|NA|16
CASRAQQGGKSYGYTF
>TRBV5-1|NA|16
CASSLEGGAGANVLTF
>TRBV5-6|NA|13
CASSLMDTYEQYF
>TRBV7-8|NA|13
CASSLGQGLPPHF
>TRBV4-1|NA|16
CASSQGWGADNEKLFF
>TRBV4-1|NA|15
CASSQGHPSNQPQHF
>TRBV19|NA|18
CASSAVGLGQMNTGELFF
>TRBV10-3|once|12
CAISETAYEQYF
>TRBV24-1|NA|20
CATSDSPAGKISAGANVLTF
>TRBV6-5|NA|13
CASTIRDPYEQYF
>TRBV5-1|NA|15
CASSPGDYLGGELFF
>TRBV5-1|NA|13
CASRGVGNTEAFF
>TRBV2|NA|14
CASSSSGSSYGYTF
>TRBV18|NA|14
CASYTGTDNYGYTF
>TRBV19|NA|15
CASIGGAANTDTQYF
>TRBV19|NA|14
CASSRQGDYNEQFF
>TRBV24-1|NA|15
CATSDTGTRGQGYTF
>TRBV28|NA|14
CASSPTTGWTEAFF
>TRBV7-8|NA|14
CASSLAGGYQPQHF
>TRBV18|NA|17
CASSPLAGGGKNTEAFF
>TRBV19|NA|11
CASSIKMKAFF
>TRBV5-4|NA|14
CASQSSSAADTQYF
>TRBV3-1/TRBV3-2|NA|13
CASSPNSPYGYTF
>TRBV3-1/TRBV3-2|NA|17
CASTARVAGSLTDTQYF
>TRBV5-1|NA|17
CASSLVPSGGPYNEQFF
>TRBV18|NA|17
CASSPLALGTTHNEQFF
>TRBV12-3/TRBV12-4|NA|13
CASSLAGNYEQYF
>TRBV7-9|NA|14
CASSLAAGAAEAFF
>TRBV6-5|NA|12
CASTETGRGYTF
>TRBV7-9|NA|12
CASSVLGRKLFF
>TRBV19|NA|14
CASSDLRAGNTIYF
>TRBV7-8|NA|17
CASSLGGAGSLSYEQYF
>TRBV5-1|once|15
CASSFGTSGRKTQYF
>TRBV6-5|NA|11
CASSSGYTIYF
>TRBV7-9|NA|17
CASSPLRGLAPNEKLFF
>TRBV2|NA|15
CASSYASGVQETQYF
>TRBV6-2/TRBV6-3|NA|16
CASSFETSRYQETQYF
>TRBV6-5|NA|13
CASSYAENTEAFF
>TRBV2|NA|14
CASSLEGTGGGYTF
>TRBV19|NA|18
CASSTKPDRGFSGNTIYF
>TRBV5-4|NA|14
CASSLRAFDYGYTF
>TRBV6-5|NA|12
CASSYSRTGYTF
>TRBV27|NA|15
CASSRRDRVYNEQFF
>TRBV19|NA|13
CASSIGQGTEAFF
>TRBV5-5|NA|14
CASSPPIWDYGYTF
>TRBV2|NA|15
CASSEATAPNYGYTF
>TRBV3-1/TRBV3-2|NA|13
CASSQDPVYGYTF
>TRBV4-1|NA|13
CASSQGLTDTQYF
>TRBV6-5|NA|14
CASTSDRGTYEQYF
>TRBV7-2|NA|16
CASSSRGTGVFYEQYF
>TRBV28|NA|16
CASSSWDGGRGNEQFF
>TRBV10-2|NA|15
CASGTTGGVGTEAFF
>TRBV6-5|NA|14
CASSSVLGGSPLHF